Listed below are T cell receptor beta chains from one sample, sequenced in a study of blood T cell repertoires in COVID-19. Method: immunoSEQ multiplex PCR; TCRdb's copy keeps in-frame clones and lacks some. The table has around 190,000 clones, roughly 76% seen once. Specimen: peripheral blood. The receptors stem from a woman in her thirties or forties with COVID-19, enrolled during active disease. Both conserved end residues are part of each CDR3. D genes are given only for firm matches. Clone size is stated in some rows and not others, as once, few, many or a class when expanded.

j_call clone_size d_call v_call cdr3_nt cdr3_aa
TRBJ1-4 NA NA TRBV28 TGTGCCAGCAGTTGGGGAGCAACTAATGAAAAACTGTTTTTT CASSWGATNEKLFF
TRBJ2-7 NA NA TRBV11-3 TGTGCCAGCAGCCCGCCGGGCTCCTACGAGCAGTACTTC CASSPPGSYEQYF
TRBJ2-3 NA TRBD2 TRBV7-3 TGTGCCAGCAGCCGAGCGGGGCCCACAGATACGCAGTATTTT CASSRAGPTDTQYF
TRBJ1-2 NA TRBD1 TRBV25-1 TGTGCCAGCAACAGGGGAGCGAATGGCTACACCTTC CASNRGANGYTF
TRBJ2-1 NA TRBD2 TRBV7-9 TGTGCCAGCAGCTTTACTAGCGGTCACGCCTACAATGAGCAGTTCTTC CASSFTSGHAYNEQFF
TRBJ1-1 NA NA TRBV11-2 TGTGCCGGCAGCCCGGCGGGGAACACTGAAGCTTTCTTT CAGSPAGNTEAFF
TRBJ2-1 NA NA TRBV27 TGTGCCAGCAGTTTATCCCCGGGAAGCAAGGAGCAGTTCTTC CASSLSPGSKEQFF
TRBJ2-3 NA NA TRBV12-5 TGTGCTAGTGGTTTGGAAACTGGACTTTCCACAGATACGCAGTATTTT CASGLETGLSTDTQYF
TRBJ2-2 NA NA TRBV6-5 TGTGCCAGCACCGAAACAGGGTATAGGGGGGAGCTGTTTTTT CASTETGYRGELFF
TRBJ1-1 NA NA TRBV7-9 TGTGCCAGCGGCGAGGCGGGGAACACTGAAGCTTTCTTT CASGEAGNTEAFF
TRBJ2-3 once TRBD2 TRBV11-2 TGTGCCAGCAGCTCCCTAGGACTAGCCGGTGCAGATACGCAGTATTTT CASSSLGLAGADTQYF
TRBJ1-6 NA TRBD1 TRBV6-4 TGTGCCAGCAGTGAGACAGGGGATAATTCACCCCTCCACTTT CASSETGDNSPLHF
TRBJ2-7 NA NA TRBV2 TGTGCCAGCAGCCAGGTAGATTTGACCTCCTACGAGCAGTACTTC CASSQVDLTSYEQYF
TRBJ2-5 NA NA TRBV10-3 TGTGCCATCAGTGAGGAGGGAGAGACCCAGTACTTC CAISEEGETQYF
TRBJ1-2 NA TRBD1 TRBV5-1 TGCGCCAGCAGCCCAAGACAGGGGGACTATGGCTACACCTTC CASSPRQGDYGYTF
TRBJ2-2 NA NA TRBV9 TGTGCCAGCAGCGTCAGGGTGAACACCGGGGAGCTGTTTTTT CASSVRVNTGELFF
TRBJ2-1 NA TRBD2 TRBV10-3 TGTGCCATCAGTAGACTAGCGGGAGCCGGGTACAATGAGCAGTTCTTC CAISRLAGAGYNEQFF
TRBJ1-2 NA NA TRBV30 TGTGCCTGGAGTGTGTCAGGGCGTGGTAACTATGGCTACACCTTC CAWSVSGRGNYGYTF
TRBJ1-1 few TRBD1 TRBV29-1 TGCAGCGCCTTCAGGGGGCGGACTGAAGCTTTCTTT CSAFRGRTEAFF
TRBJ2-7 NA NA TRBV28 TGTGCCAGCAGTTGGCATTACGAGCAGTACTTC CASSWHYEQYF
TRBJ2-5 NA TRBD2 TRBV11-2 TGTGCCAGCAGCGCCAGACAAATACTAGCGGGAGAGACCCAGTACTTC CASSARQILAGETQYF
TRBJ1-6 NA NA TRBV13 TGTGCCAGCAGCAGAGGACAGACCTATAATTCACCCCTCCACTTT CASSRGQTYNSPLHF
TRBJ2-6 NA NA TRBV6-1 TGTGCCAGCAGTGAAGACAGCTCTGGGGCCAACGTCCTGACTTTC CASSEDSSGANVLTF
TRBJ2-7 NA NA TRBV3-1/TRBV3-2 TGTGCCAGCAGCCCGCTTTCGACAGGCTTTAGCTCCTACGAGCAGTACTTC CASSPLSTGFSSYEQYF
TRBJ2-5 few NA TRBV29-1 TGCAGCGCCATAGCGCTGGGGAGTTCAGATATAGTGGAGACCCAGTACTTC CSAIALGSSDIVETQYF
TRBJ2-1 NA TRBD1 TRBV6-5 TGTGCCAGCAGGCCGGGACAGGGAATGTATGAGCAGTTCTTC CASRPGQGMYEQFF
TRBJ1-2 once TRBD1 TRBV5-4 TGTGCCAGCAGCCTGGACAGGGGACGTGGCTACACCTTC CASSLDRGRGYTF
TRBJ2-7 NA NA TRBV30 TGTGCCTTACAGGACAGGCGGGGCAACTACGAGCAGTACTTC CALQDRRGNYEQYF
TRBJ2-3 NA TRBD2 TRBV7-3 TGTGCCAGCAGCGCGAACCCCGGGACTAGTCGAACAGATACGCAGTATTTT CASSANPGTSRTDTQYF
TRBJ1-6 NA TRBD1 TRBV7-8 TGTGCCAGCAGCCCGCGCCGCTCCTCGATGAGACAGGGGAGCTCACCCCTCCACTTT CASSPRRSSMRQGSSPLHF
TRBJ2-5 NA NA TRBV29-1 TGCAGCGTTGAGACTGTAACAGGCCAAGAGACCCAGTACTTC CSVETVTGQETQYF
TRBJ2-7 NA TRBD1 TRBV10-3 TGTGCCATCAGTGTGGGACAGGGATACTACGAGCAGTACTTC CAISVGQGYYEQYF
TRBJ1-6 NA NA TRBV5-4 TGTGCCAGCAGCTTGGCCGAGGAGAGCTCCTATAATTCACCCCTCCACTTT CASSLAEESSYNSPLHF
TRBJ2-5 NA NA TRBV18 TGTGCCAGCTCATCGTCAGGGGCCCAAGAGACCCAGTACTTC CASSSSGAQETQYF
TRBJ2-2 NA TRBD2 TRBV7-8 TGTGCCGTAGACCGGGACGGGGGGATCGGGGAGCTGTTTTTT CAVDRDGGIGELFF
TRBJ2-5 NA TRBD2 TRBV25-1 TGTGCCAGCAGTGAAACTAGCGGGGGCCTGGGAGAGACCCAGTACTTC CASSETSGGLGETQYF
TRBJ2-7 NA TRBD2 TRBV5-1 TGCGCCAGCAGTATTACTAGCGGGCCTACCTACGAGCAGTACTTC CASSITSGPTYEQYF
TRBJ1-1 NA NA TRBV24-1 TGTGCCACCAGGGGGGCCGACGGCCCGGAAGCTTTCTTT CATRGADGPEAFF
TRBJ2-1 once TRBD2 TRBV29-1 TGCAGCGTTCGTCATAGCGGGCTCTACAATGAGCAGTTCTTC CSVRHSGLYNEQFF
TRBJ2-7 NA NA TRBV15 TGTGCCACCAGCAGAGAAGGAGGCTACGAGCAGTACTTC CATSREGGYEQYF
TRBJ2-1 NA TRBD2 TRBV30 TGTGCCTGGTGGACTAGCGGGATTTACAATGAGCAGTTCTTC CAWWTSGIYNEQFF
TRBJ1-4 NA NA TRBV30 TGTGCCTGGACCAGGATGGGGGGGGGAAGGGAAAAACTGTTTTTT CAWTRMGGGREKLFF
TRBJ1-2 NA TRBD1 TRBV10-3 TGTGCCATCAGTGAGGGACAGGGGGCGCAAGGCTACACCTTC CAISEGQGAQGYTF
TRBJ1-3 NA NA TRBV9 TGTGCCAGCAGCGTAGGGGGCGCGGCTGGAAACACCATATATTTT CASSVGGAAGNTIYF
TRBJ2-3 NA NA TRBV2 TGTGCCAGCAGTGAGACTATAGCGGTACTTAGCACAGATACGCAGTATTTT CASSETIAVLSTDTQYF
TRBJ2-5 NA TRBD2 TRBV11-3 TGTGCCAGCAGCTCAGGACTAGCGGGTACAGAAGAGACCCAGTACTTC CASSSGLAGTEETQYF
TRBJ2-1 NA TRBD1 TRBV6-5 TGTGCCAGCAAAGAGGGACAGCACAATGAGCAGTTCTTC CASKEGQHNEQFF
TRBJ1-1 NA NA TRBV18 TGTGCTAGCTCACCTCAGGGGTCGAACACTGAAGCTTTCTTT CASSPQGSNTEAFF
TRBJ2-4 NA TRBD1 TRBV7-9 TGTGCCAGCAGCGACAGGGTCTCACTAGCCAAAAACATTCAGTACTTC CASSDRVSLAKNIQYF
TRBJ2-1 NA TRBD2 TRBV7-6 TGTGCCAGCAGCTTATTCGCGGGAGGGAGCTCCTACAATGAGCAGTTCTTC CASSLFAGGSSYNEQFF
TRBJ2-1 NA NA TRBV10-1 TGCGCCAGCAGTGAGGTGGGAGGCCCCCTCTGGTGGCATAATGAGCAGTTCTTC CASSEVGGPLWWHNEQFF
TRBJ2-1 NA NA TRBV5-6 TGTGCCAGCAGCTTGGGCAGTGCCCGTTACAATGAGCAGTTCTTC CASSLGSARYNEQFF
TRBJ1-5 NA NA TRBV28 TGTGCCAGCACCCTAGAGGTTGCAGGCAATCAGCCCCAGCATTTT CASTLEVAGNQPQHF
TRBJ1-2 NA TRBD1 TRBV19 TGTGCCAGTAGTAGCCGACAGGGAGCTAACTATGGCTACACCTTC CASSSRQGANYGYTF
TRBJ1-4 NA TRBD1 TRBV19 TGTGCCAGTAGTACGACAGGGTTTAAGGAAAAACTGTTTTTT CASSTTGFKEKLFF
TRBJ2-3 NA TRBD1 TRBV13 TGTGCCAGCAGCAGACCGGGACAGGGACACACAGATACGCAGTATTTT CASSRPGQGHTDTQYF
TRBJ2-2 NA NA TRBV11-2 TGTGCCAGCAGCTTTACGGGAGTCGGGGAGCTGTTTTTT CASSFTGVGELFF
TRBJ2-6 NA NA TRBV9 TGTGCCAGCAGCCACCGGGACTCTACGGATATTGGGGCCAACGTCCTGACTTTC CASSHRDSTDIGANVLTF